This TCR beta chain is from a study of cytomegalovirus exposure and HLA in healthy donors. Study conclusions and caveats: Previously analyzed data showed that most TCR beta V segments were productive at a frequency of about 87% or about 30%. A missense variant in DCLRE1C was later tied to TCR beta V- and J-gene trimming. A later analysis linked more than 15,000 TCR beta sequences to HLA alleles at 0.05 false discovery rate. In a later analysis, HLA-associated TCR beta chains were more clonally expanded than equally common others.

Turning to this clone: The target antigen is unknown.

PCR involved 60 Vbeta and 13 Jbeta primers. Sequencing was performed with immunoSEQ multiplex PCR; in TCRdb, only in-frame clones are kept and a portion is missing. The sample totals tens of thousands of clones. The CDR3 is 13 amino acids. The germline gives CDR1 KGHSH, CDR2 LQKENI. V gave up 3 bases and J gave up 11 bases; unmatched junction bases: 9. This clonotype was obtained from a woman in her thirties or forties in good health and CMV-seronegative. Sequences were obtained from PBMCs. The chain has TRBV18 and TRBJ1-1; TRBD1 agrees at 7 bases. The CDR3 DNA follows: TGTGCCAGCTCACCTACAACCACAGGGGTGGCTTTCTTT. It translates to CASSPTTTGVAFF. The full variable domain, its missing parts supplied by reference TRBV18 and TRBJ1-1, is NAGVMQNPRHLVRRRGQEARLRCSPMKGHSHVYWYRQLPEEGLKFMVYLQKENIIDESGMPKERFSAEFPKEGPSILRIQQVVRGDSAAYFCASSPTTTGVAFFGQGTRLTVV.